The clone carrying this TCR beta chain was seen many times. Whenever a sample was processed, at least 6.5 million PBMCs were isolated. The data belong to a study of blood T cells in healthy people across ages. A second PCR of about 7 to 11 cycles used a sample-barcoded 5' primer and a J-beta primer mix. TCRdb ran MiXCR on the 5' RACE reads and lists one entry per CDR3 protein. The sample lists around 1.7 million distinct CDR3 sequences, 28% seen once, with about 8% in the top ten. V lost 1 base and J 7 bases, leaving 14 bases between the germline ends. This CDR3 region has 13 residues. Germline CDR1 is DFQATT and CDR2 is SNEGSKA (reference sequence).

The receptor was derived from a woman aged 30 to 39 in good health. The J gene is TRBJ2-7, the V gene TRBV20-1; D might be TRBD2 (6 bases). The sequencing sample was made of blood. CDR3 sequence (DNA): TGCAGTGCTAGAGCGCCGGGGCGGGGAGAGCAGTACTTC. It is translated as CSARAPGRGEQYF.